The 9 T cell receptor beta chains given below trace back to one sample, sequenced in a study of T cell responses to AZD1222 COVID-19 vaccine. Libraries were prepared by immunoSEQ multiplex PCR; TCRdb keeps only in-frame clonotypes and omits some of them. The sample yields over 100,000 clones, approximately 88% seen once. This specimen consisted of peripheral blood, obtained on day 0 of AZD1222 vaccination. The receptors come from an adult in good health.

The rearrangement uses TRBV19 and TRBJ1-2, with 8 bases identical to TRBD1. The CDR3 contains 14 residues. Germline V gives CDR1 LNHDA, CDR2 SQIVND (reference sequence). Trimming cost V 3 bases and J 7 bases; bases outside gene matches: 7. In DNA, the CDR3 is TGTGCCAGTAGTATCAGGACAGGGATGGGTGGCTACACCTTC. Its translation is CASSIRTGMGGYTF.

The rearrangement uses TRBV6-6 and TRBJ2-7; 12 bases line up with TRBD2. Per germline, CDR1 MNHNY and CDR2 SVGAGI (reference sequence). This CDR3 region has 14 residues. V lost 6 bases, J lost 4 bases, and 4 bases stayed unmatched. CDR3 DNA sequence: TGTGCCAGCAGGACGACTAGCGGGGGATACGAGCAGTACTTC. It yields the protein CASRTTSGGYEQYF.

The CDR3, as DNA: TGCGCCAGCAGCTTCATGGTAGGCTCCTACAATGAGCAGTTCTTC. It yields the protein CASSFMVGSYNEQFF. The genes are TRBV5-1 and TRBJ2-1; unclear D gene. Trimming cost V 2 bases and J 0 bases, with 9 bases left between them. This CDR3 spans 15 amino acids. Germline CDR1 reads SGHRS; CDR2 reads YFSETQ.

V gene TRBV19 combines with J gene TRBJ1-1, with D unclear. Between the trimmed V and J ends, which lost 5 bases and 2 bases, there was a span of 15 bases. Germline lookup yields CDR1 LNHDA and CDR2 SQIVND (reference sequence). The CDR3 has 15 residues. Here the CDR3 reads CASSLQQRPNTEAFF. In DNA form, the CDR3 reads TGTGCCAGTAGTCTTCAACAGAGGCCAAACACTGAAGCTTTCTTT.

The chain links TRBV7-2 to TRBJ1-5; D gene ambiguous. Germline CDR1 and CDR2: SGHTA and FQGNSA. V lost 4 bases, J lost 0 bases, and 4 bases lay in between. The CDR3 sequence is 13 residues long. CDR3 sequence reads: CASSSSSNQPQHF. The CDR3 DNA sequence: TGTGCCAGCAGCTCCTCTAGCAATCAGCCCCAGCATTTT.

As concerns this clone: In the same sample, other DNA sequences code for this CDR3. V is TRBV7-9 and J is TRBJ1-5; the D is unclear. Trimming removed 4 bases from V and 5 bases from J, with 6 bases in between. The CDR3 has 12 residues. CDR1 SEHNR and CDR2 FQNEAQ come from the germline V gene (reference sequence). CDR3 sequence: CASSSTDQPQHF. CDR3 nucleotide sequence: TGTGCCAGCAGCTCCACGGATCAGCCCCAGCATTTT.

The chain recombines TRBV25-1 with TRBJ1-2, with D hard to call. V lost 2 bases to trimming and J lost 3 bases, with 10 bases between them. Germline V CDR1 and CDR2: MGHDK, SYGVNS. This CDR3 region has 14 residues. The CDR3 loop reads CASSEGTAHYGYTF. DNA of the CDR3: TGTGCCAGCAGTGAAGGAACAGCACACTATGGCTACACCTTC.

Here the CDR3 reads CASSLAEAAGGTEAFF. The CDR3, as DNA: TGCGCCAGCAGCTTGGCCGAAGCGGCGGGTGGCACTGAAGCTTTCTTT. The rearrangement joins TRBV5-1 to TRBJ1-1; D call uncertain. This CDR3 comprises 16 residues. V was pared by 0 bases and J by 4 bases, with 16 bases between. Germline V gives CDR1 SGHRS, CDR2 YFSETQ.

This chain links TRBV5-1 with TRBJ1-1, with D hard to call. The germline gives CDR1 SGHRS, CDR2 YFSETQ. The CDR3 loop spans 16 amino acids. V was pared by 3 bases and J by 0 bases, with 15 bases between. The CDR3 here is CASSSVGNLLNTEAFF. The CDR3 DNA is TGCGCCAGCAGCTCGGTGGGGAACCTCCTGAACACTGAAGCTTTCTTT.